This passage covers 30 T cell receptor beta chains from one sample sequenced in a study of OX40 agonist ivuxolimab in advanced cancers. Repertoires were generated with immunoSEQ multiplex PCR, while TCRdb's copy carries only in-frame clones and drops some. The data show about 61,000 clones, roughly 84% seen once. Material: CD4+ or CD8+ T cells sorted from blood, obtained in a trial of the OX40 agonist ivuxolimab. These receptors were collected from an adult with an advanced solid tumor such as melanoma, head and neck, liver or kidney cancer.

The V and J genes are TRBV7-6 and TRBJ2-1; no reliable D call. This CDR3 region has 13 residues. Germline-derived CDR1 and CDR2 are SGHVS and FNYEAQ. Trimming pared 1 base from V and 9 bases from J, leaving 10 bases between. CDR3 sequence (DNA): TGTGCCAGCAGCTTAGGCCTACGTACTGAGCAGTTCTTC. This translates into CASSLGLRTEQFF.

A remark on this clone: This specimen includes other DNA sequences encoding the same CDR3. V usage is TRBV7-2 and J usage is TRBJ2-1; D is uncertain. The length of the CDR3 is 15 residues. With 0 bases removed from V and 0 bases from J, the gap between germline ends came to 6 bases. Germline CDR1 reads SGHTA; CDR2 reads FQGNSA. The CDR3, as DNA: TGTGCCAGCAGCTTAGCAGTGAGCTCCTACAATGAGCAGTTCTTC. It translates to CASSLAVSSYNEQFF.

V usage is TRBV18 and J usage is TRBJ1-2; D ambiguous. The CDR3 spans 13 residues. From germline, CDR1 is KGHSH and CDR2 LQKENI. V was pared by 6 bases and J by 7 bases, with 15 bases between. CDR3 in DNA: TGTGCCAGCTCTCAAGATCGGGCTCGTGGCTACACCTTC. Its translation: CASSQDRARGYTF.

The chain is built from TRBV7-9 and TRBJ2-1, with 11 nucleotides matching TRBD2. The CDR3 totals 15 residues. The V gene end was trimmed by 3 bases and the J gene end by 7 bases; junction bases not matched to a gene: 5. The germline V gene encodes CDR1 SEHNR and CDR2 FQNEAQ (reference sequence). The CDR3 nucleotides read TGTGCCAGCAGCTTCTTACTAGCGGGAGTGAATGAGCAGTTCTTC. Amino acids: CASSFLLAGVNEQFF. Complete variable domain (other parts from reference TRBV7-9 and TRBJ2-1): DTGVSQNPRHKITKRGQNVTFRCDPISEHNRLYWYRQTLGQGPEFLTYFQNEAQLEKSRLLSDRFSAERPKGSFSTLEIQRTEQGDSAMYLCASSFLLAGVNEQFFGPGTRLTVL.

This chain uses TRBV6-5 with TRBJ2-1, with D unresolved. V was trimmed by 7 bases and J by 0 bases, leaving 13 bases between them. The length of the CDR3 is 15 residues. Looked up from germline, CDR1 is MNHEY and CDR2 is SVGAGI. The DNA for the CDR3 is TGTGCCAGCAAGCCATATCAGATCTCCTACAATGAGCAGTTCTTC. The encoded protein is CASKPYQISYNEQFF.

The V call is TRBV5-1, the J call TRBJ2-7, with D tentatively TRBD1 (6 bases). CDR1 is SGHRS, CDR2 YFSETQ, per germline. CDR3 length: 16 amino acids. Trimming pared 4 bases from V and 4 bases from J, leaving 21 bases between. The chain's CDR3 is CASSHSPGQGQYEQYF. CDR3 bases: TGCGCCAGCAGCCATTCGCCGGGACAAGGACAATACGAGCAGTACTTC.

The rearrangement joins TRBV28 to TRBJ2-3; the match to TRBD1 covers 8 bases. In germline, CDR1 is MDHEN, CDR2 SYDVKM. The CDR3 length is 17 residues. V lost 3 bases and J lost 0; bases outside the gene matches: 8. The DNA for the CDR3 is TGTGCCAGCAGTTTCCAGGGGGCAATGAGGAGCACAGATACGCAGTATTTT. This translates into CASSFQGAMRSTDTQYF.

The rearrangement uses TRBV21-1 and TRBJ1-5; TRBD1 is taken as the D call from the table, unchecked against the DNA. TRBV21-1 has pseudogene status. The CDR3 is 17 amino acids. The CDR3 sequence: CASSKVELAGEHQPQHF. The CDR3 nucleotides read TGTGCCAGCAGCAAAGTAGAGTTAGCAGGGGAGCATCAGCCCCAGCATTTT.

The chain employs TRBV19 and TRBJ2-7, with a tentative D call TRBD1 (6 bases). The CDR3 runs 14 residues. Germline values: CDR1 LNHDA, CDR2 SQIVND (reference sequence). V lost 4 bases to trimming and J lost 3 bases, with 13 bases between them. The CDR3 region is CASSTARGDYEQYF. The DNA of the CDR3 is TGTGCCAGTAGTACGGCCAGGGGCGACTACGAGCAGTACTTC.

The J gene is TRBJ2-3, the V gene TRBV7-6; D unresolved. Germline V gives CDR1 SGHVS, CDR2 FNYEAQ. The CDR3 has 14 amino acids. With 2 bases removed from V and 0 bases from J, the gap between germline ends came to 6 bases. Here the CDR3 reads CASSLLLSTDTQYF. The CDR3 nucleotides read TGTGCCAGCAGCTTACTACTAAGCACAGATACGCAGTATTTT.

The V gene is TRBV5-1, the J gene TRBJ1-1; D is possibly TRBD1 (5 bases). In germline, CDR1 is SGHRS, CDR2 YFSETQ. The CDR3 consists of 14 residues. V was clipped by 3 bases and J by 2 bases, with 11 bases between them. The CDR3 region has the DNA TGCGCCAGCAGCTGGGGACCCGATAACACTGAAGCTTTCTTT. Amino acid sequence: CASSWGPDNTEAFF.

Here the CDR3 DNA reads TGTGCCAGCAGTGAGCAGGGGGGGCTGGGGAATCAGCCCCAGCATTTT. Encoded protein: CASSEQGGLGNQPQHF. This sequence joins TRBV2 and TRBJ1-5, with 7 bases aligning to TRBD1. V shed 3 bases, J shed 4 bases, and the junction held 9 bases outside the gene matches. Germline CDR1 is SNHLY and CDR2 is FYNNEI. There are 16 residues in the CDR3.

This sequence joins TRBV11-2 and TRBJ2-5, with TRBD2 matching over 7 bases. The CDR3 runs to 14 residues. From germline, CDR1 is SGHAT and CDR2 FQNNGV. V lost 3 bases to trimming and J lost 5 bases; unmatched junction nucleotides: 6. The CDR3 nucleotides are TGTGCCAGCAGCTTCGGTGCGGGAGACGAGACCCAGTACTTC. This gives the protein CASSFGAGDETQYF.

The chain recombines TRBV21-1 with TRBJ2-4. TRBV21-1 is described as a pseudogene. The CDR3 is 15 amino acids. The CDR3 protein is CASSKRPNAKNIQYF. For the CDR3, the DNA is TGTGCCAGCAGCAAGCGACCAAACGCCAAAAACATTCAGTACTTC.

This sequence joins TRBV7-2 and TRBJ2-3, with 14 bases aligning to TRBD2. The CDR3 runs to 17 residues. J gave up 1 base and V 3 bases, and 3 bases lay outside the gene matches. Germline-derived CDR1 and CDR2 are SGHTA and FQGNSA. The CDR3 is CASSFGTSGSGTDTQYF. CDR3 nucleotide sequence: TGTGCCAGCAGCTTCGGGACTAGCGGGAGTGGCACAGATACGCAGTATTTT.

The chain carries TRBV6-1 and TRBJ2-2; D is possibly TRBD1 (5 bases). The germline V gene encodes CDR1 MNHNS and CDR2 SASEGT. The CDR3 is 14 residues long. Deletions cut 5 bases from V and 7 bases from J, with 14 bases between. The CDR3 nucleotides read TGTGCCAGCAGTACCCGAATAGGGGACGGGGAGCTGTTTTTT. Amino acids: CASSTRIGDGELFF.

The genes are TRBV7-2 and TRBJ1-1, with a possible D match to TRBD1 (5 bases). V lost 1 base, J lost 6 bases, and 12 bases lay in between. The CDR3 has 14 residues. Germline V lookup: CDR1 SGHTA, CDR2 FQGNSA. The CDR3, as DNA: TGTGCCAGCAGCTTAGAACGACAGCTGGCTGAAGCTTTCTTT. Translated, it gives CASSLERQLAEAFF.

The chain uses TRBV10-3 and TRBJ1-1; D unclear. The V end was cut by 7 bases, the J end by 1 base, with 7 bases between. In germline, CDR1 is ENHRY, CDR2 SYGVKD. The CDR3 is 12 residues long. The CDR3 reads CAINGGNTEAFF. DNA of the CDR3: TGTGCCATCAACGGCGGGAACACTGAAGCTTTCTTT.

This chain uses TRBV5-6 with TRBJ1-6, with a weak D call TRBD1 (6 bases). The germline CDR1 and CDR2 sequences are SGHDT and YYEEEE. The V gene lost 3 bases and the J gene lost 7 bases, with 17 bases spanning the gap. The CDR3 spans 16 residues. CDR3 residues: CASSYGQYGGNSPLHF. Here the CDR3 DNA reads TGTGCCAGCAGCTACGGACAGTATGGGGGGAATTCACCCCTCCACTTT.

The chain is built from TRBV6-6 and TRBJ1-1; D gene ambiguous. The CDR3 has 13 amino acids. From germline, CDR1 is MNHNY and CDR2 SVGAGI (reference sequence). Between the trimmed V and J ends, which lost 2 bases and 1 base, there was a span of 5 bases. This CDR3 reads CASSYGPNTEAFF. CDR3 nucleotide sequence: TGTGCCAGCAGTTACGGGCCGAACACTGAAGCTTTCTTT.

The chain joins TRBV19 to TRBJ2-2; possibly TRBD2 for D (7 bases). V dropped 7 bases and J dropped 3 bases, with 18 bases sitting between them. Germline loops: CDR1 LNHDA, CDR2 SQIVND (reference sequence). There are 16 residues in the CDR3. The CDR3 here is CASTSPGRGDTGELFF. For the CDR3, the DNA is TGTGCCAGTACGTCACCGGGGAGGGGGGACACCGGGGAGCTGTTTTTT.

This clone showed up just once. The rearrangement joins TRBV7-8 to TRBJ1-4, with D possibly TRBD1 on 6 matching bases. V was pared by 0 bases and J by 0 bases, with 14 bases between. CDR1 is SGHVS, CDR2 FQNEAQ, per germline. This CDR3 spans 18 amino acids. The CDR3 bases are TGTGCCAGCAGCTTAGCGACGGGGAGGGGGTCAACTAATGAAAAACTGTTTTTT. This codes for CASSLATGRGSTNEKLFF.

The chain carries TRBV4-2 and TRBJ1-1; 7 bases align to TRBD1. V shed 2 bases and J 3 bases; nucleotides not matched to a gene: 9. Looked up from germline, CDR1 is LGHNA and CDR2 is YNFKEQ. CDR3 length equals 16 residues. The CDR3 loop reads CASSQSTPGGDTEAFF. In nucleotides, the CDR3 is TGTGCCAGCAGCCAATCAACCCCAGGGGGGGACACTGAAGCTTTCTTT.

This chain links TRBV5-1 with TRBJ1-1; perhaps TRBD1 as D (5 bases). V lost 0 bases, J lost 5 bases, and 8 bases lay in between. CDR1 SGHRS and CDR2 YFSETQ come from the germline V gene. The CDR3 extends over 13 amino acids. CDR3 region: CASSLERGTEAFF. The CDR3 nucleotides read TGCGCCAGCAGCTTGGAGAGGGGAACTGAAGCTTTCTTT.

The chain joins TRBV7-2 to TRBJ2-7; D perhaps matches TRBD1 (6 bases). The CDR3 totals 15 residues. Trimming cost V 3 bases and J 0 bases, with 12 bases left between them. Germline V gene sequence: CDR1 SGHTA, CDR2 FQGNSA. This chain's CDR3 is CASSFQGQSSYEQYF. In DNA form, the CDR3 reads TGTGCCAGCAGCTTTCAGGGACAAAGCTCCTACGAGCAGTACTTC.

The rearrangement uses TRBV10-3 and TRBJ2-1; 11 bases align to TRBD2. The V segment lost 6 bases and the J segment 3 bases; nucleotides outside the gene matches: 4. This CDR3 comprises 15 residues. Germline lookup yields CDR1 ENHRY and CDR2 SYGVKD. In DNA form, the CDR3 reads TGTGCCATCAGCCGTAGCGGGAGGGGCTACAATGAGCAGTTCTTC. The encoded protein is CAISRSGRGYNEQFF.

The CDR3, as DNA: TGTGCCAGCAGTGTAATGAACACTGAAGCTTTCTTT. Residues: CASSVMNTEAFF. The J gene is TRBJ1-1, the V gene TRBV2; D is unresolved. V lost 4 bases, J lost 0 bases, and 3 bases lay in between. CDR3 size: 12 residues. The germline V gene encodes CDR1 SNHLY and CDR2 FYNNEI.

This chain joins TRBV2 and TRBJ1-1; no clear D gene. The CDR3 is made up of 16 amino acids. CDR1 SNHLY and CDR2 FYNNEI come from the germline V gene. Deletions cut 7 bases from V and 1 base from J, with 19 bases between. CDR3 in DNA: TGTGCCAGCAACGGAATTACTTCGGTAGGGAACACTGAAGCTTTCTTT. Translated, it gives CASNGITSVGNTEAFF.

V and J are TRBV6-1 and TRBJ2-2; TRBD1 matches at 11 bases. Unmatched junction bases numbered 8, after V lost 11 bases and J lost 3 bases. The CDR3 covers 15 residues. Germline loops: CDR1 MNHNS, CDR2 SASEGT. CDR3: CAGSGDRGYTGELFF. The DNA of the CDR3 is TGTGCCGGATCCGGGGACAGGGGGTACACCGGGGAGCTGTTTTTT.

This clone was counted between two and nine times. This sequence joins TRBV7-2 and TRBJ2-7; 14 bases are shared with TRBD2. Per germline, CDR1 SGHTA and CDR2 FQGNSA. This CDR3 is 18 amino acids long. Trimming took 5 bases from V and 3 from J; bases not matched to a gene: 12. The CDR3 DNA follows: TGTGCCAGCAGCCGAGGGACTAGCGGGAGAACTGTAAACTACGAGCAGTACTTC. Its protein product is CASSRGTSGRTVNYEQYF.